This TCR beta chain was captured by sequencing in a study of control samples from healthy donors and cancer patients. Clones were read by immunoSEQ multiplex PCR, and TCRdb kept only the in-frame ones, dropping some. The table includes 90,000 to 110,000 clones, 90% detected once. This clone occurred once. CDR1 is SGHDT and CDR2 is YYEEEE in the germline V gene. V was clipped by 5 bases and J by 3 bases, with 15 bases between them. This CDR3 region has 15 residues. The chain combines TRBV5-6 with TRBJ2-1; no clear D gene. The sequence was collected from a human donor in good health. The donor label of this sample is uncertain. The sequencing sample was made of blood. The CDR3 DNA is TGTGCCAGCAGGGACCGGGTGATCATCTACAATGAGCAGTTCTTC. Its protein product is CASRDRVIIYNEQFF.